This T cell receptor beta chain was obtained from a study of T cell repertoires in cytomegalovirus infection. Looking at the study overall: TCR beta signatures that were public indicated CMV infection and matching HLA type.

Many counts were recorded for this clonotype. Its antigen is undetermined. TCRdb itself ran the reads through MiXCR, one entry per CDR3 protein. The table records hundreds of thousands of distinct CDR3 sequences, around 30% of them present only once. Germline lookup yields CDR1 SGHVS and CDR2 FNYEAQ. V lost 4 bases and J lost 8, with 18 bases in between. The CDR3 has 15 amino acids. Points from the study as a whole: Summed public TCR beta family frequency identified CMV carriers bearing the relevant HLA.

This clonotype was sampled from a human donor in good health (CMV status not recorded). Some clones in this sample may be carry-over from other donors' samples. The chain carries TRBV7-6 and TRBJ2-1; possibly TRBD1 for D (6 bases). The starting material was cultured CD8+ T cells from PBMCs, obtained from culture after CMV antigen stimulation. The CDR3 DNA follows: TGTGCCAGCAGCTCAGGGACATTCCTAGGGGATGAGCAGTTCTTC. It translates to CASSSGTFLGDEQFF.